The clone carrying this T cell receptor (beta chain) was detected only a few times. Its antigen is still unknown. The V segment lost 8 bases and the J segment 5 bases; nucleotides outside the gene matches: 12. Germline CDR1 MNHEY, CDR2 SVGAGI. This CDR3 contains 14 residues. Researchers ran the PCR with 60 Vbeta and 13 Jbeta primers. Method: immunoSEQ multiplex PCR; TCRdb's copy keeps in-frame clones and lacks some. Of nearly 200,000 clones in the sample, about 89% were seen once. This sample is drawn from a study of cytomegalovirus exposure and HLA in healthy donors. Study conclusions and caveats: Later genetic work tied a missense DCLRE1C variant to beta-chain V and J trimming.

This chain connects TRBV6-5 to TRBJ2-7, with TRBD1 identical over 7 bases. The sequencing input was PBMCs. The TCR originated in a man in his thirties or forties in good health and CMV-seronegative. The CDR3 is CASYGLQGPDEQYF. The DNA for the CDR3 is TGTGCCAGCTACGGGCTACAGGGGCCCGACGAGCAGTACTTC.